Below are 23 T cell receptor beta chains sequenced from a single sample in a study of blood T cells in healthy people across ages. The authors ran a second PCR of 7 to 11 cycles using a sample-barcoded 5' primer and a J-beta primer mix. Each CDR3 protein is one row after TCRdb ran MiXCR on the 5' RACE reads. The sample has about 1.1 million distinct CDR3 sequences, roughly two fifths seen once; the top ten hold around 13%. The source material was blood. Receptors originate from a man between 18 and 29 years old in good health.

For this clonotype: This clone may be a read error of a much larger clone one base away. The chain has TRBV6-2 or TRBV6-3 and TRBJ2-1, with D possibly TRBD2 on 6 matching bases. Germline V gene lookup returns CDR1 MNHEY and CDR2 SVGEGT. The CDR3 contains 16 residues. The CDR3, as DNA: TGTACCAGCAGTTACGGTCGGGGGAGCTCCTACAATGAGCAGTTCTTC. Its translation is CTSSYGRGSSYNEQFF.

This chain connects TRBV3-1 to TRBJ2-3; 8 positions match TRBD1. The V segment lost 4 bases and the J segment 0 bases; nucleotides outside the gene matches: 3. Germline V gene data show CDR1 as LGHDT and CDR2 as YNNKEL (reference sequence). The CDR3 spans 15 residues. The CDR3 sequence: CASSPNRGSTDTQYF. CDR3 in DNA: TGTGCCAGCAGCCCCAACAGGGGGAGCACAGATACGCAGTATTTT.

This clonotype has only a few counts. J is TRBJ1-2 and V is TRBV12-3 or TRBV12-4, with TRBD1 identical over 9 bases. This CDR3 region has 13 residues. Trimming cost V 4 bases and J 6 bases; bases outside gene matches: 3. The CDR3 DNA reads as TGTGCCAGCAGTTCACAGGGGGCCCATGGCTACACCTTC. Its protein is CASSSQGAHGYTF.

The chain combines TRBV9 with TRBJ1-1; D not certain. Trimming took 0 bases from V and 3 from J, leaving 15 bases between them. Germline V gene sequence: CDR1 SGDLS, CDR2 YYNGEE. This CDR3 contains 16 residues. The CDR3 sequence: CASSVEGMLEYTEAFF. In DNA form, the CDR3 reads TGTGCCAGCAGCGTAGAAGGGATGTTGGAGTACACTGAAGCTTTCTTT.

The gene calls are TRBV20-1 and TRBJ2-7; D is unresolved. V gave up 1 base and J gave up 0 bases, with 7 bases separating them. The CDR3 loop spans 13 amino acids. Germline V gene lookup returns CDR1 DFQATT and CDR2 SNEGSKA (reference sequence). The CDR3 protein is CSARGRTSYEQYF. The CDR3 DNA reads TGCAGTGCTAGAGGCAGGACCTCCTACGAGCAGTACTTC.

The chain carries TRBV4-3 and TRBJ2-1; no firm D call. Germline V gene data show CDR1 as LGHNA and CDR2 as YSLEER. Trimming cost V 2 bases and J 0 bases, with 8 bases left between them. CDR3 length equals 15 residues. The chain's CDR3 is CASSQSPSSYNEQFF. CDR3 DNA sequence: TGCGCCAGCAGCCAATCCCCAAGCTCCTACAATGAGCAGTTCTTC.

The V and J genes are TRBV27 and TRBJ1-1; 10 positions agree with TRBD1. With V trimmed by 5 bases and J by 6 bases, 18 bases remained unmatched. Per germline, CDR1 MNHEY and CDR2 SMNVEV (reference sequence). CDR3 size: 18 residues. Written as DNA, the CDR3 is TGTGCCAGCAGTAAGGGGGGTCCCGGGACAGGGGAAGTCTCTGAAGCTTTCTTT. Its protein is CASSKGGPGTGEVSEAFF.

CDR3 protein: CASSWGTGTAKNIQYF. The CDR3 DNA reads as TGTGCCAGCAGCTGGGGAACCGGGACGGCGAAAAACATTCAGTACTTC. This sequence joins TRBV7-9 and TRBJ2-4, with D possibly being TRBD1 or TRBD2 (5 bases each). The CDR3 is 16 residues long. Germline V CDR1 and CDR2: SEHNR, FQNEAQ (reference sequence). Between the trimmed V and J ends, which lost 4 bases and 4 bases, there was a span of 17 bases.

The chain couples TRBV4-1 to TRBJ2-4; 9 bases are shared with TRBD2. J lost 5 bases, V lost 4 bases, and 12 bases had no gene match. CDR1 is MGHRA and CDR2 is YSYEKL in the germline V gene. The CDR3 contains 17 residues. The CDR3 coding sequence is TGCGCCAGCAGCCTGAACGCGGGGGGGCCTGTCCAAAACATTCAGTACTTC. Residues: CASSLNAGGPVQNIQYF.

This clonotype was found a few times. The rearrangement uses TRBV5-1 and TRBJ2-4; 12 nucleotides match TRBD2. Germline trimming cut 2 bases from V and 6 bases from J; bases unmatched to any gene: 9. Germline V gene sequence: CDR1 SGHRS, CDR2 YFSETQ. This CDR3 spans 17 amino acids. CDR3 region: CASSFGLAGGPGNIQYF. The CDR3 bases are TGCGCCAGCAGCTTTGGGCTAGCGGGGGGGCCCGGAAACATTCAGTACTTC.

The chain couples TRBV5-1 to TRBJ1-2; the D is unclear. CDR3 length: 14 amino acids. Per germline, CDR1 SGHRS and CDR2 YFSETQ. The V end was cut by 9 bases, the J end by 3 bases, with 18 bases between. In DNA form, the CDR3 reads TGCGCCACCAGGCCCCCCAAGGGCGACTATGGCTACACCTTC. Its translation is CATRPPKGDYGYTF.

The chain links TRBV29-1 to TRBJ1-1; D is unclear. Germline V gene data show CDR1 as SQVTM and CDR2 as ANQGSEA. The CDR3 runs 11 residues. Trimming took 2 bases from V and 3 from J, leaving 4 bases between them. CDR3 sequence (DNA): TGCAGCGTTGAATTCGACACTGAAGCTTTCTTT. Translation gives CSVEFDTEAFF.

This clonotype was counted a single time. The chain couples TRBV6-5 to TRBJ2-1; TRBD2 agrees at 7 bases. This CDR3 has 13 residues. V was pared by 1 base and J by 10 bases, with 4 bases of the junction left unmatched. Germline V gene lookup returns CDR1 MNHEY and CDR2 SVGAGI. CDR3 sequence (DNA): TGTGCCAGCAGTTACTTCCCGCGGGGGGAGCAGTTCTTC. This gives the protein CASSYFPRGEQFF.

This clonotype was seen only a few times. The V and J genes are TRBV20-1 and TRBJ1-6, with TRBD1 matching 10 bases. This CDR3 is built from 15 residues. Germline CDR1 DFQATT, CDR2 SNEGSKA (reference sequence). V gave up 5 bases and J gave up 9 bases; unmatched junction bases: 10. The CDR3 bases are TGCAGTGCTCCCTCCGACAGGGGGCGAGGTTCACCCCTCCACTTT. This sequence encodes CSAPSDRGRGSPLHF.

In DNA, the CDR3 is TGTGCCAGCAGCTTCGGGGTGGCCACAGATACGCAGTATTTT. The encoded protein is CASSFGVATDTQYF. The gene calls are TRBV7-2 and TRBJ2-3, with a possible D match to TRBD2 (5 bases). The CDR3 has 14 amino acids. CDR1 and CDR2 from the germline V gene are SGHTA and FQGNSA. The V end lost 3 bases, the J end lost 2 bases, and 9 bases lay between the germline ends.

V gene TRBV12-3 or TRBV12-4 combines with J gene TRBJ2-2; D possibly matches TRBD1 or TRBD2 (5 bases each). The V and J ends lost 8 bases and 1 base respectively, with 14 bases between them. This CDR3 is built from 15 residues. The CDR3 bases are TGTGCCAGCTGTACGGGACCGTGGAACACCGGGGAGCTGTTTTTT. It translates to CASCTGPWNTGELFF.

This clonotype was found a few times. The chain couples TRBV20-1 to TRBJ2-3, with 9 bases that match TRBD1. CDR3 length: 14 residues. The germline gives CDR1 DFQATT, CDR2 SNEGSKA (reference sequence). V was clipped by 0 bases and J by 3 bases; unmatched bases: 1. In DNA form, the CDR3 reads TGCAGTGCTAGAGATGGGACAGGGACAGATACGCAGTATTTT. The encoded protein is CSARDGTGTDTQYF.

In its sample, this clonotype was seen many times. V is TRBV5-1 and J is TRBJ1-5, with a possible D match to TRBD1 (6 bases). This CDR3 spans 15 amino acids. Trimming stripped 4 bases from V and 1 base from J, with 12 bases between. Germline CDR1 SGHRS, CDR2 YFSETQ. In DNA, the CDR3 is TGCGCCAGCAGCCTTACAGGGATAAGCAATCAGCCCCAGCATTTT. Encoded protein: CASSLTGISNQPQHF.

On this clonotype: The junction shows a germline mismatch at one end, possibly a read error. The J gene is TRBJ2-5, the V gene TRBV14; maybe TRBD2 (5 bases). CDR1 SGHDN and CDR2 FVKESK come from the germline V gene. This CDR3 spans 15 amino acids. In DNA form, the CDR3 reads TGTGCCCGCAGCCAAGATTCCCGGTCCGGGAAGACCCAGTACTTC. Amino acids: CARSQDSRSGKTQYF. Full variable domain (outside the CDR3, taken from reference TRBV14 and TRBJ2-5): EAGVTQFPSHSVIEKGQTVTLRCDPISGHDNLYWYRRVMGKEIKFLLHFVKESKQDESGMPNNRFLAERTGGTYSTLKVQPAELEDSGVYFCARSQDSRSGKTQYFGPGTRLLVL.

This CDR3 is CASSDDRVGAFYEQYF. CDR3 DNA: TGTGCCAGCAGTGACGACAGGGTAGGAGCCTTCTACGAGCAGTACTTC. The chain has TRBV6-1 and TRBJ2-7; TRBD1 aligns across 7 bases. V shed 3 bases and J 3 bases; nucleotides not matched to a gene: 11. This CDR3 is built from 16 residues. Germline V gives CDR1 MNHNS, CDR2 SASEGT.

This chain connects TRBV20-1 to TRBJ1-5; unclear D gene. The CDR3 has 13 amino acids. V lost 3 bases and J lost 7, with 13 bases in between. Germline V lookup: CDR1 DFQATT, CDR2 SNEGSKA (reference sequence). CDR3: CSASSQVKQPQHF. In nucleotides, the CDR3 is TGCAGTGCTAGTTCTCAGGTCAAGCAGCCCCAGCATTTT.

V is TRBV28 and J is TRBJ2-2; D gene unclear. The V end was cut by 3 bases, the J end by 4 bases, with 6 bases between. The length of the CDR3 is 13 residues. In germline, CDR1 is MDHEN, CDR2 SYDVKM. As DNA, the CDR3 is TGTGCCAGCAGTTTGCCGGCCACCGGGGAGCTGTTTTTT. Translated: CASSLPATGELFF.

This chain connects TRBV9 to TRBJ1-1; D is possibly TRBD1 (6 bases). The germline CDR1 and CDR2 sequences are SGDLS and YYNGEE. The CDR3 runs 17 residues. The ends were cut back, 4 bases at V and 2 bases at J, with 21 bases in the middle. Here the CDR3 reads CASSPWYRDNGNTEAFF. In DNA form, the CDR3 reads TGTGCCAGCAGCCCCTGGTACAGGGACAACGGAAACACTGAAGCTTTCTTT.